These 14 T cell receptor beta chains were sequenced from one sample in a study of Graves' ophthalmopathy and Graves' hyperthyroidism. Amplification of TCR beta CDR3 regions used RNA transcripts. RT-PCR with HTBI primers came first, then second-round multiplex PCR. TCRdb called the multiplex PCR reads again in MiXCR, with one record for every CDR3 protein. The data show 580,000 or so distinct CDR3 sequences, under 45% seen once. Sequenced sample: peripheral blood or thyroid tissue (not recorded which). The receptors derive from an adult man with Graves' hyperthyroidism.

A remark on this clonotype: This may come from a read error, since a much larger clone is one base off. This chain links TRBV7-9 with TRBJ2-2; no reliable D call. This CDR3 contains 14 residues. Trimming stripped 6 bases from V and 1 base from J, with 9 bases between. CDR1 and CDR2 (germline): SEHNR, FQNEAQ (reference sequence). CDR3 coding DNA: TGTGCCAGCAGTCGCGCACAGAACACCGGGGAGCTGTTTTTT. It yields the protein CASSRAQNTGELFF.

Many counts were recorded for this clonotype. The genes are TRBV7-6 and TRBJ2-5; 14 bases line up with TRBD2. The CDR3 has 17 amino acids. V gave up 5 bases and J gave up 4 bases; unmatched junction bases: 9. Germline V gene data show CDR1 as SGHVS and CDR2 as FNYEAQ. The CDR3 sequence: CASSPGLAGGRGETQYF. CDR3 in DNA: TGTGCCAGCAGCCCTGGACTAGCGGGGGGTAGGGGAGAGACCCAGTACTTC.

This clonotype was observed a handful of times. The V call is TRBV27, the J call TRBJ2-2; 12 nucleotides align to TRBD2. This CDR3 has 17 residues. Per the germline V gene, CDR1 is MNHEY and CDR2 is SMNVEV (reference sequence). V lost 4 bases to trimming and J lost 8 bases; unmatched junction nucleotides: 11. DNA of the CDR3: TGTGCCAGCAGTTCGCTAGCGGGGGGGCTTATAATTGGGGAGCTGTTTTTT. Amino acids: CASSSLAGGLIIGELFF.

This clonotype was detected many times. The chain combines TRBV29-1 with TRBJ2-2; 8 nucleotides line up with TRBD1. The V segment lost 2 bases and the J segment 5 bases; nucleotides outside the gene matches: 7. CDR3 size: 15 residues. Germline-derived CDR1 and CDR2 are SQVTM and ANQGSEA. The CDR3, as DNA: TGCAGCGTTGAATTCAGGGGGCATCGGACCGGGGAGCTGTTTTTT. The encoded protein is CSVEFRGHRTGELFF.

CDR3: CASSARSSANNEQYF. The CDR3 region has the DNA TGTGCCAGCAGCGCGCGGTCTAGCGCTAACAATGAGCAGTACTTC. This rearrangement joins TRBV7-9 to TRBJ2-7; tentative D call: TRBD2 (6 bases). The CDR3 has 15 amino acids. The V gene's germline CDR1 is SEHNR and CDR2 FQNEAQ (reference sequence). The V end was cut by 5 bases, the J end by 7 bases, with 21 bases between.

This clonotype was recorded at least ten times. The chain combines TRBV2 with TRBJ1-2, with TRBD1 matching 9 bases. Looked up from germline, CDR1 is SNHLY and CDR2 is FYNNEI. V lost 6 bases, J lost 7 bases, and 9 bases stayed unmatched. The CDR3 extends over 14 amino acids. For the CDR3, the DNA is TGTGCCAGCAGCTCGGACAGGGGTATATCTGGCTACACCTTC. It specifies CASSSDRGISGYTF.

This clonotype was counted at least ten times. The V gene is TRBV12-3 or TRBV12-4, the J gene TRBJ2-1, with a tentative D call TRBD2 (6 bases). The CDR3 runs 14 residues. The V end was cut by 3 bases, the J end by 5 bases, with 11 bases between. The CDR3 nucleotides are TGTGCCAGCAGTTTGACTAGAGGTAACAATGAGCAGTTCTTC. Its translation is CASSLTRGNNEQFF.

In this sample, this clonotype turned up many times. This chain links TRBV6-1 with TRBJ1-2; D unclear. The CDR3 is 15 residues long. CDR1 MNHNS and CDR2 SASEGT come from the germline V gene. V was clipped by 1 base and J by 5 bases, with 14 bases between them. The CDR3 reads CASSEGMSFPYGYTF. DNA of the CDR3: TGTGCCAGCAGTGAAGGAATGTCTTTCCCTTATGGCTACACCTTC.

CDR3 in DNA: TGCGCCAGCAGGGACATTGGGACTAGCGGAGCCACCGGGGAGCTGTTTTTT. Its translation: CASRDIGTSGATGELFF. This sequence joins TRBV5-1 and TRBJ2-2; 11 nucleotides align to TRBD2. Unmatched junction bases numbered 10, after V lost 5 bases and J lost 4 bases. This CDR3 is 17 amino acids long. Germline V gene data show CDR1 as SGHRS and CDR2 as YFSETQ.

This clonotype was picked up many times. The chain is built from TRBV7-8 and TRBJ1-4; D is possibly TRBD1 (5 bases). The length of the CDR3 is 14 residues. Trimming shortened V by 5 bases and J by 11 bases, and 18 bases separated the two germline ends. Germline lookup yields CDR1 SGHVS and CDR2 FQNEAQ. CDR3 in amino acids: CASSERWGGEKLFF. The DNA of the CDR3 is TGTGCCAGCAGCGAACGTTGGGGGGGGGAGAAACTGTTTTTT. The whole variable domain, remainder taken from reference TRBV7-8 and TRBJ1-4, is GAGVSQSPRYKVAKRGQDVALRCDPISGHVSLFWYQQALGQGPEFLTYFQNEAQLDKSGLPSDRFFAERPEGSVSTLKIQRTQQEDSAVYLCASSERWGGEKLFFGSGTQLSVL.

This clonotype was observed many times. The rearrangement links TRBV2 to TRBJ1-1; D is unresolved. CDR3 length equals 11 residues. Germline V gene sequence: CDR1 SNHLY, CDR2 FYNNEI. V lost 4 bases and J lost 4, with 4 bases in between. The CDR3 DNA is TGTGCCAGCAGTGTGTTCACTGAAGCTTTCTTT. It is translated as CASSVFTEAFF.

The chain is built from TRBV24-1 and TRBJ2-5; D may be TRBD2 (6 bases). V dropped 9 bases and J dropped 5 bases, with 21 bases sitting between them. The germline V gene has CDR1 KGHDR and CDR2 SFDVKD. There are 15 residues in the CDR3. The DNA of the CDR3 is TGTGCCACCCCTAGGAGGGGACCCCGGGATGAGACCCAGTACTTC. Protein product: CATPRRGPRDETQYF.

Many counts were recorded for this clonotype. The J gene is TRBJ1-2, the V gene TRBV6-1, with a weak D call TRBD1 (5 bases). Trimming left V 3 bases short and J 13 bases short, with 18 bases between. The CDR3 length is 13 residues. Germline V lookup: CDR1 MNHNS, CDR2 SASEGT. Here the CDR3 reads CASSELRQGGSTF. The CDR3 DNA follows: TGTGCCAGCAGTGAGCTTCGGCAGGGAGGTAGCACCTTC.

This clonotype was detected once. J is TRBJ2-2 and V is TRBV5-1, with 11 bases that match TRBD1. Germline V gene lookup returns CDR1 SGHRS and CDR2 YFSETQ. Trimming at V came to 5 bases and at J to 0 bases, leaving 9 bases not matched to a gene. CDR3 size: 18 residues. CDR3: CASSIDRTGGANTGELFF. CDR3 in DNA: TGCGCCAGCAGTATAGACAGGACAGGGGGCGCGAACACCGGGGAGCTGTTTTTT. The full variable domain, with the rest looked up from reference TRBV5-1 and TRBJ2-2, is KAGVTQTPRYLIKTRGQQVTLSCSPISGHRSVSWYQQTPGQGLQFLFEYFSETQRNKGNFPGRFSGRQFSNSRSEMNVSTLELGDSALYLCASSIDRTGGANTGELFFGEGSRLTVL.